These T cell receptor beta chains were read from a single sample in a study of Ad26.COV2.S vaccination and SARS-CoV-2 variants. The assay was immunoSEQ multiplex PCR, and TCRdb's table has in-frame clones only and misses some. The table has hundreds of thousands of clones, more than 70% seen once. This material consisted of peripheral blood, taken in a trial of Ad26.COV2.S vaccine versus placebo. The receptors were gathered from a person aged 18-65 years who received the Ad26.COV2.S COVID-19 vaccine or a placebo. Both conserved end residues are part of each CDR3.

J gene | V gene | CDR3 protein
TRBJ1-4 | TRBV6-5 | CASRHGATNEKLFF
TRBJ2-5 | TRBV13 | CASSSRDFIKTQYF
TRBJ1-2 | TRBV6-1 | CASSEALGDGTYGYTF
TRBJ2-1 | TRBV5-4 | CASSFQERDEQFF
TRBJ1-6 | TRBV19 | CASSTVEGQNNSPLHF
TRBJ2-7 | TRBV13 | CASSLGVGVPRDEQYF
TRBJ1-5 | TRBV6-5 | CASSYSYSFNQPQHF
TRBJ1-5 | TRBV19 | CASSPTLTGAIRKPQHF
TRBJ2-7 | TRBV13 | CASSSLDSGGDEQYF
TRBJ2-5 | TRBV15 | CATSRDPTGGETQYF
TRBJ1-1 | TRBV18 | CASSGGQGARNTEAFF
TRBJ1-5 | TRBV19 | CASSIDYSNQPQHF
TRBJ1-2 | TRBV6-5 | CASRPSGGGGYGYTF
TRBJ2-1 | TRBV5-6 | CASSKLAGGYNEQFF
TRBJ2-5 | TRBV3-1/TRBV3-2 | CASSRRGEYQETQYF
TRBJ2-3 | TRBV19 | CASSTLRQADTQYF
TRBJ2-1 | TRBV6-6 | CASSYSSRTLYNEQFF
TRBJ2-7 | TRBV19 | CASSTGTFSYEQYF
TRBJ1-1 | TRBV7-9 | CASSFKGDPEAFF
TRBJ1-4 | TRBV4-2 | CASSRTDEKLFF
TRBJ1-1 | TRBV11-3 | CASSSQGEGEAFF
TRBJ2-1 | TRBV10-2 | CASSPNSGGYNEQFF
TRBJ2-7 | TRBV6-6 | CASLQGHSSYEQYF
TRBJ2-7 | TRBV7-3 | CASSKQGSSDEQYF
TRBJ1-3 | TRBV6-6 | CASSYPAGAGNTIYF
TRBJ2-1 | TRBV11-3 | CASSPLGAVNEQFF
TRBJ1-5 | TRBV27 | CASSEAGTGGPVPQHF
TRBJ1-3 | TRBV19 | CASSISGFSGNTIYF
TRBJ1-4 | TRBV4-1 | CASSPLRTAGEKLFF
TRBJ1-1 | TRBV19 | CASRGTGGAEAFF
TRBJ2-1 | TRBV18 | CASSPPGSGEQFF
TRBJ2-3 | TRBV7-3 | CASSTSGGAADTQYF
TRBJ2-7 | TRBV5-8 | CASSLRQGPYEQYF
TRBJ2-2 | TRBV9 | CASSSRTGHTGELFF
TRBJ1-2 | TRBV19 | CASSISPEEGYTF
TRBJ2-3 | TRBV7-9 | CATRRILSTDTQYF
TRBJ2-1 | TRBV3-1/TRBV3-2 | CASSLGLGQFF
TRBJ2-7 | TRBV5-1 | CASGEGYEQYF
TRBJ1-1 | TRBV19 | CASSMAGSIFEAFF
TRBJ1-2 | TRBV6-5 | CAARPPGWYGYTF
TRBJ2-5 | TRBV5-5 | CASSLNSGSGETQYF
TRBJ1-1 | TRBV6-6 | CASRWTANTEAFF
TRBJ2-7 | TRBV25-1 | CASSDSFSGYEQYF
TRBJ1-6 | TRBV6-5 | CASNRDGGSPLHF
TRBJ2-7 | TRBV5-4 | CASSRSGAPEQYF
TRBJ2-1 | TRBV24-1 | CATSDSLAGGPRSSYNEQFF
TRBJ2-7 | TRBV5-1 | CASRKLDTYEQYF
TRBJ2-1 | TRBV18 | CASSPGAGDNEQFF
TRBJ2-7 | TRBV7-8 | CASSSPSYEQYF
TRBJ2-2 | TRBV11-2 | CASSLTSAYTGELFF
TRBJ1-2 | TRBV9 | CASSETGAYGYTF